One T cell receptor (beta chain) is described in this entry. What it binds is not known. PCR used 60 Vbeta primers and 13 Jbeta primers. Profiled with immunoSEQ multiplex PCR; TCRdb holds only in-frame clones, not every one. The listing records 200,000 or so clones. Trimming removed 3 bases from V and 4 bases from J, with 17 bases in between. The CDR3 spans 16 residues. Looked up from germline, CDR1 is SGDLS and CDR2 is YYNGEE. This record comes from a study of cytomegalovirus exposure and HLA in healthy donors. General study results and limits: Later on, a genetic analysis was performed. It linked a missense variant in DCLRE1C with V- and J-gene trimming of TCR beta.

The chain is built from TRBV9 and TRBJ2-1; maybe TRBD2 (6 bases). This TCR came from a boy younger than 18 in good health and CMV-seronegative. Sequences were obtained from PBMCs. The CDR3 DNA is TGTGCCAGCAGCGCAACTACGGGGGTCGCGTACAATGAGCAGTTCTTC. It yields the protein CASSATTGVAYNEQFF.